Reported below is one TCR beta chain. Its antigen is not known. Investigators reverse transcribed all isolated RNA, so they sequenced expressed TCRB transcripts. A few million reads, on average, came from each naive, central memory and regulatory T cell sample. Produced via immunoSEQ multiplex PCR; TCRdb's table is partial and in-frame only. The sample contains a few hundred thousand clones, around 30% of which appear only once. The data belong to a study of beta chain features in type 1 diabetes. This CDR3 spans 12 amino acids. V was clipped by 3 bases and J by 11 bases; unmatched bases: 3. CDR1 and CDR2 (germline): MDHEN, SYDVKM. The study's findings and limits: Although PCR might favor shorter templates, it would do so equally in patients and controls.

Sequenced: naive CD4+ T cells from blood. The chain combines TRBV28 with TRBJ2-7; 11 nucleotides line up with TRBD2. The clonotype originates from a man between 18 and 29 years old in good health. This chain's CDR3 is CASSLTSGMKYF. In nucleotides, the CDR3 is TGTGCCAGCAGTTTGACTAGCGGGATGAAGTACTTC.